This T cell receptor (beta chain) was retrieved from a study of blood T cell repertoires in COVID-19. Study overall: Spain, Italy and the United States supplied samples that represented acute and convalescent COVID-19. T cells, B-cell-depleted T cells, or PBMCs supplied cDNA or gDNA.

This clone was counted a few times. The authors' processing: The authors estimated nucleated cell counts from reference gene primer amplification. Using immunoSEQ multiplex PCR, the repertoire was profiled, and TCRdb retains in-frame clones only, with some absent. That table is the source of V, J and clone size, and D and trimming were worked out from the DNA. The table lists 200,000 to 300,000 clones, around nine tenths of them singletons. The CDR3 runs 16 residues. CDR1 is LGHDT and CDR2 is YNNKEL in the germline V gene (reference sequence). Unmatched junction bases numbered 5, after V lost 0 bases and J lost 4 bases.

Sequencing input: peripheral blood. This TCR derives from a woman aged 70-85 years with active or convalescent COVID-19. The V gene is TRBV3-1 (or the pseudogene TRBV3-2), the J gene TRBJ2-3; TRBD2 agrees at 9 bases. CDR3 region: CASSQDVLAGSDTQYF. CDR3 nucleotide sequence: TGTGCCAGCAGCCAAGATGTCCTAGCGGGGTCAGATACGCAGTATTTT.